Shown below are 19 T cell receptor beta chains from a single sample sequenced in a study of early T cells in non-severe SARS-CoV-2 infection. In TCRdb, the 5' RACE reads were re-called with MiXCR into one record per CDR3 protein. Here the sample spans roughly 30,000 distinct CDR3 sequences, roughly 5% being singletons. The sequenced sample was whole blood. These receptors were collected from an adult who was a healthcare worker with PCR-confirmed SARS-CoV-2 infection or an uninfected control (not recorded which).

This clonotype turned up a few times. The V and J genes are TRBV3-1 and TRBJ2-7; the D is unclear. The length of the CDR3 is 14 residues. Germline CDR1 and CDR2: LGHDT and YNNKEL (reference sequence). Trimming removed 2 bases at V and 0 bases at J, with 8 bases between. The CDR3 loop is CASSQRGLSYEQYF. CDR3 DNA: TGTGCCAGCAGCCAACGTGGGCTCTCCTACGAGCAGTACTTC.

This clonotype was counted a few times. The chain has TRBV2 and TRBJ1-6, with D uncertain. The CDR3 runs to 13 residues. V lost 7 bases and J lost 8, with 12 bases in between. Germline V gene sequence: CDR1 SNHLY, CDR2 FYNNEI. The CDR3 loop reads CASTPDTDSPLHF. In nucleotides, the CDR3 is TGTGCCAGCACCCCCGACACCGATTCACCCCTCCACTTT.

This clonotype has at least ten counts. The chain couples TRBV5-1 to TRBJ1-1, with 10 bases matching TRBD1. V lost 4 bases and J lost 5; bases outside the gene matches: 14. Germline lookup yields CDR1 SGHRS and CDR2 YFSETQ. CDR3 length: 17 amino acids. CDR3 coding DNA: TGCGCCAGCAGCGCCAGACAGGGGGCGGCGGGGTCGACTGAAGCTTTCTTT. Translation gives CASSARQGAAGSTEAFF.

This clonotype was recorded at least ten times. V and J are TRBV18 and TRBJ2-5; D is unclear. CDR1 is KGHSH and CDR2 is LQKENI in the germline V gene. CDR3 length: 13 amino acids. The V end was cut by 6 bases, the J end by 2 bases, with 10 bases between. The CDR3 DNA reads as TGTGCCAGCTCTCCCGCCGGGCAAGAGACCCAGTACTTC. It codes for CASSPAGQETQYF.

This clonotype was seen only a few times. The chain employs TRBV10-2 and TRBJ1-2; D might be TRBD1 (5 bases). Per germline, CDR1 WSHSY and CDR2 SAAADI. Trimming took off 2 bases at V and 4 bases at J, with 14 bases between the two ends. This CDR3 is 15 amino acids long. The CDR3 sequence is CASSEDGGASYGYTF. CDR3 nucleotides: TGCGCCAGCAGTGAGGATGGGGGAGCGTCCTATGGCTACACCTTC.

J is TRBJ2-3 and V is TRBV4-3; D unresolved. This CDR3 comprises 13 residues. V lost 0 bases, J lost 4 bases, and 5 bases lay in between. Germline CDR1 LGHNA, CDR2 YSLEER. Written as DNA, the CDR3 is TGCGCCAGCAGCCAAGATGGGGCAGATACGCAGTATTTT. Translated, it gives CASSQDGADTQYF.

CDR3 residues: CASSWTQYNSPLHF. CDR3 coding DNA: TGTGCCAGCAGCTGGACACAGTATAATTCACCCCTCCACTTT. This chain uses TRBV2 with TRBJ1-6, with a possible D match to TRBD1 (5 bases). Germline CDR1 and CDR2: SNHLY and FYNNEI. CDR3 length: 14 amino acids. V gave up 6 bases and J gave up 4 bases, with 10 bases separating them.

This clonotype was detected ten times or more. The chain links TRBV7-7 to TRBJ2-2, with 7 bases that match TRBD1. CDR3 size: 13 residues. Germline CDR1 and CDR2: SSHAT and FNYEAQ (reference sequence). The V and J ends lost 5 bases and 4 bases, in that order; junction bases with no gene match: 1. CDR3 sequence: CASSPGGTGELFF. Here the CDR3 DNA reads TGTGCCAGCAGCCCAGGGGGCACCGGGGAGCTGTTTTTT.

This clonotype has a count of ten or more. V gene TRBV5-1 combines with J gene TRBJ2-3; TRBD1 matches at 8 bases. Unmatched junction bases numbered 4, after V lost 0 bases and J lost 7 bases. Germline V gives CDR1 SGHRS, CDR2 YFSETQ. The CDR3 contains 14 residues. The CDR3 loop reads CASSLAGGPYTQYF. The CDR3, as DNA: TGCGCCAGCAGCTTGGCAGGGGGCCCATATACGCAGTATTTT.

This clonotype was detected ten times or more. V and J are TRBV5-1 and TRBJ1-1, with TRBD1 matching 7 bases. The germline V gene has CDR1 SGHRS and CDR2 YFSETQ. V lost 2 bases, J lost 2 bases, and 6 bases stayed unmatched. The CDR3 extends over 15 amino acids. In DNA, the CDR3 is TGCGCCAGCAGCTTTAGGGGGCGACCAAACACTGAAGCTTTCTTT. This gives the protein CASSFRGRPNTEAFF.

This clonotype has a count of ten or more. The chain links TRBV12-3 or TRBV12-4 to TRBJ2-1, with D unclear. The CDR3 runs 11 residues. V lost 6 bases to trimming and J lost 4 bases, with 4 bases between them. The DNA of the CDR3 is TGTGCCAGCAGGACTTACAATGAGCAGTTCTTC. This encodes CASRTYNEQFF.

CDR3 bases: TGCGCCTCTACGGCGGTGGCCACCGGGGAGCTGTTTTTT. Translated, it gives CASTAVATGELFF. This chain joins TRBV10-1 and TRBJ2-2; no clear D gene. Trimming shortened V by 11 bases and J by 4 bases, and 14 bases separated the two germline ends. CDR1 WNHNN and CDR2 SYGVQD come from the germline V gene (reference sequence). The CDR3 loop spans 13 amino acids.

This clonotype was found a few times. The rearrangement links TRBV27 to TRBJ2-1, with a tentative D call TRBD2 (7 bases). V was clipped by 6 bases and J by 10 bases, with 19 bases between them. Germline V lookup: CDR1 MNHEY, CDR2 SMNVEV (reference sequence). The CDR3 extends over 14 amino acids. This chain's CDR3 is CASRTSRGAWEQFF. CDR3 DNA sequence: TGTGCCAGCAGGACATCCCGGGGGGCCTGGGAGCAGTTCTTC.

This clonotype was seen many times. This rearrangement joins TRBV18 to TRBJ1-4; 8 nucleotides align to TRBD1. The CDR3 totals 14 residues. Trimming cost V 6 bases and J 7 bases; bases outside gene matches: 7. CDR1 and CDR2 from the germline V gene are KGHSH and LQKENI. CDR3 residues: CASSRTGIGEKLFF. CDR3 sequence (DNA): TGTGCCAGCTCGCGGACAGGGATTGGTGAAAAACTGTTTTTT.

The chain couples TRBV2 to TRBJ2-4, with 8 bases fitting TRBD1. With V trimmed by 6 bases and J by 8 bases, 6 bases remained unmatched. The CDR3 contains 13 residues. Germline CDR1 SNHLY, CDR2 FYNNEI. CDR3: CASSEDREDIQYF. CDR3 in DNA: TGTGCCAGCAGCGAGGACAGGGAAGACATTCAGTACTTC. The complete variable domain, with remaining parts taken from reference TRBV2 and TRBJ2-4, reads EPEVTQTPSHQVTQMGQEVILRCVPISNHLYFYWYRQILGQKVEFLVSFYNNEISEKSEIFDDQFSVERPDGSNFTLKIRSTKLEDSAMYFCASSEDREDIQYFGAGTRLSVL.

On this clonotype itself: A single base separates this from a much larger clone, so it may be a read error. This chain joins TRBV6-1 and TRBJ2-5; 9 bases are a match to TRBD1. Germline V gene lookup returns CDR1 MNHNS and CDR2 SASEGT. CDR3 length: 14 residues. CDR3 protein: CVSLQGAFQETQYF. In DNA, the CDR3 is TGTGTCAGCTTACAGGGGGCCTTTCAAGAGACCCAGTACTTC.

This chain uses TRBV20-1 with TRBJ2-7; D perhaps matches TRBD1 (5 bases). In germline, CDR1 is DFQATT, CDR2 SNEGSKA (reference sequence). This CDR3 is built from 13 residues. The V gene lost 6 bases and the J gene lost 2 bases, with 14 bases spanning the gap. CDR3 in amino acids: CSAPGDSAYEQYF. The CDR3 bases are TGCAGTGCACCGGGTGACAGCGCCTACGAGCAGTACTTC.

This clonotype was observed many times. The gene calls are TRBV10-3 and TRBJ2-4; D unclear. CDR3 length equals 13 residues. Trimming removed 0 bases at V and 11 bases at J, with 11 bases between. Looked up from germline, CDR1 is ENHRY and CDR2 is SYGVKD. DNA of the CDR3: TGTGCCATCAGTGAGTCCCCAGCTGGCCTTCAGTACTTC. This gives the protein CAISESPAGLQYF.

Only a few counts were recorded for this clonotype. This chain joins TRBV6-6 and TRBJ2-7; D is ambiguous. The CDR3 covers 12 residues. The germline V gene encodes CDR1 MNHNY and CDR2 SVGAGI (reference sequence). Trimming pared 4 bases from V and 6 bases from J, leaving 10 bases between. CDR3 loop: CASSSPGVEQYF. CDR3 nucleotide sequence: TGTGCCAGCAGTTCGCCGGGCGTCGAGCAGTACTTC.